The 21 T cell receptor beta chains below all came from one sample that was sequenced in a study of T cells after yellow fever vaccination. TCRdb passed the 5' RACE reads through MiXCR, listing each CDR3 protein once. Here the sample spans about 210,000 distinct CDR3 sequences, roughly 3% being singletons. The specimen comprised CD4+ T cells sorted from PBMCs, sampled 10 days after the yellow fever booster vaccination. These receptor sequences come from a man aged 18-30 years who received the YFV17D yellow fever vaccine.

V usage is TRBV12-3 or TRBV12-4 and J usage is TRBJ1-2; a weak D match, TRBD1 (5 bases). Trimming left V 6 bases short and J 3 bases short, with 17 bases between. The CDR3 runs 15 residues. The CDR3 spells CASRGPNLGYYGYTF. For the CDR3, the DNA is TGTGCCAGCAGGGGGCCGAATTTGGGTTACTATGGCTACACCTTC.

This clonotype showed up many times. V and J are TRBV10-3 and TRBJ2-3; D unresolved. Germline-derived CDR1 and CDR2 are ENHRY and SYGVKD. Trimming took off 0 bases at V and 4 bases at J, with 8 bases between the two ends. This CDR3 comprises 14 residues. CDR3 sequence (DNA): TGTGCCATCAGTGAGTCGAGGACCGCAGATACGCAGTATTTT. Its protein is CAISESRTADTQYF.

This clonotype has ten or more counts. The gene calls are TRBV20-1 and TRBJ2-2, with 7 bases lining up with TRBD1. This CDR3 contains 16 residues. Trimming cost V 3 bases and J 0 bases; bases outside gene matches: 7. Germline V gene sequence: CDR1 DFQATT, CDR2 SNEGSKA (reference sequence). Written as DNA, the CDR3 is TGCAGTGCTAGGGACCCCGGGACAGCGAACACCGGGGAGCTGTTTTTT. Protein product: CSARDPGTANTGELFF.

This clonotype was counted many times. The chain employs TRBV29-1 and TRBJ1-1; 7 bases match TRBD1. Looked up from germline, CDR1 is SQVTM and CDR2 is ANQGSEA. This CDR3 region has 15 residues. V gave up 5 bases and J gave up 0 bases; unmatched junction bases: 9. The CDR3 sequence: CSVRDSLIVNTEAFF. CDR3 bases: TGCAGCGTTCGGGACAGCCTAATAGTGAACACTGAAGCTTTCTTT.

V and J are TRBV24-1 and TRBJ2-1; TRBD2 is a possible D gene (5 bases). Germline CDR1 KGHDR, CDR2 SFDVKD. The V gene lost 5 bases and the J gene lost 0 bases, with 13 bases spanning the gap. This CDR3 spans 16 amino acids. CDR3 DNA sequence: TGTGCCACCAGTGCCGCACTAGTTAGCTCCTACAATGAGCAGTTCTTC. It translates to CATSAALVSSYNEQFF.

This clonotype has just a few counts. The J gene is TRBJ2-3, the V gene TRBV5-1, with D perhaps matching TRBD1 (6 bases). Germline values: CDR1 SGHRS, CDR2 YFSETQ. The germline V and J ends were trimmed by 0 bases and 9 bases, with 11 bases remaining between them. The CDR3 extends over 13 amino acids. CDR3 nucleotides: TGCGCCAGCAGCTTGGAGGGGGACCCGACGCAGTATTTT. It yields the protein CASSLEGDPTQYF.

In this sample, this clonotype turned up many times. The chain joins TRBV5-5 to TRBJ2-3; 13 nucleotides align to TRBD2. Trimming cost V 4 bases and J 4 bases; bases outside gene matches: 6. The CDR3 extends over 16 amino acids. Germline assignment: CDR1 SGHKS and CDR2 YYEKEE (reference sequence). The CDR3 is CASSLGLAGAADTQYF. The CDR3 DNA sequence: TGTGCCAGCAGCCTAGGACTAGCGGGGGCCGCAGATACGCAGTATTTT.

This clonotype was picked up many times. This rearrangement joins TRBV23-1 to TRBJ2-3; tentative D call: TRBD1 (6 bases). TRBV23-1 falls under the ORF class, with uncertain function. This CDR3 spans 22 amino acids. V was shortened by 0 bases and J by 1 base, with 29 bases between the two germline ends. CDR3 nucleotide sequence: TGCGCCAGCAGTCAATCGAGGAAGGGGGTATCAGCCGATCAGGACCGCACAGATACGCAGTATTTT. Translation: CASSQSRKGVSADQDRTDTQYF.

This clonotype was observed at least ten times. The genes are TRBV5-1 and TRBJ2-3; D unresolved. Per germline, CDR1 SGHRS and CDR2 YFSETQ. Trimming removed 0 bases at V and 7 bases at J, with 12 bases between. The length of the CDR3 is 14 residues. The CDR3 is CASSLGRSVNTQYF. Written as DNA, the CDR3 is TGCGCCAGCAGCTTGGGTCGTTCGGTTAATACGCAGTATTTT.

This clonotype was observed many times. The chain recombines TRBV4-3 with TRBJ2-3; D remains unclear. Trimming pared 4 bases from V and 5 bases from J, leaving 10 bases between. The CDR3 is 13 amino acids. Per the germline V gene, CDR1 is LGHNA and CDR2 is YSLEER. Written as DNA, the CDR3 is TGCGCCAGCAGCCCGCAAAAGGGAGATACGCAGTATTTT. This translates into CASSPQKGDTQYF.

This clonotype was found many times. The V gene is TRBV7-3, the J gene TRBJ2-2; 9 nucleotides match TRBD1. Trimming took 6 bases from V and 8 from J; bases not matched to a gene: 7. The CDR3 sequence is 14 residues long. The germline gives CDR1 SGHTA, CDR2 FQGTGA. The CDR3 here is CASRLTGGSGELFF. For the CDR3, the DNA is TGTGCCAGCAGGCTAACAGGGGGCTCGGGGGAGCTGTTTTTT.

This clonotype showed up many times. This chain joins TRBV20-1 and TRBJ2-5; no clear D. Trimming removed 0 bases from V and 5 bases from J, with 16 bases in between. The CDR3 is 15 residues long. The V gene's germline CDR1 is DFQATT and CDR2 SNEGSKA (reference sequence). The CDR3 region is CSARDRTSFEETQYF. In DNA, the CDR3 is TGCAGTGCTAGAGATCGCACTTCTTTCGAGGAGACCCAGTACTTC.

This clonotype occurred many times. The CDR3 protein is CASRLDPGRPYNEQFF. The DNA of the CDR3 is TGTGCCAGCAGGTTGGACCCGGGACGGCCGTACAATGAGCAGTTCTTC. J is TRBJ2-1 and V is TRBV28; D is possibly TRBD1 or TRBD2 (5 bases each). CDR1 is MDHEN and CDR2 is SYDVKM in the germline V gene. V lost 6 bases to trimming and J lost 4 bases, with 19 bases between them. CDR3 length equals 16 residues.

This clonotype was counted at least ten times. The chain is built from TRBV30 and TRBJ2-3; D unresolved. The CDR3 is made up of 12 amino acids. The V and J ends lost 4 bases and 2 bases respectively, with 7 bases between them. The germline V gene encodes CDR1 GTSNPN and CDR2 SVGIG (reference sequence). The CDR3 coding sequence is TGTGCCTGGAACCGACCCACAGATACGCAGTATTTT. This encodes CAWNRPTDTQYF.

This clonotype was seen repeatedly, ten times or more. V gene TRBV29-1 combines with J gene TRBJ1-2; D gene unclear. V lost 4 bases and J 3 bases, leaving 9 bases between the germline ends. The germline gives CDR1 SQVTM, CDR2 ANQGSEA. The CDR3 length is 12 residues. CDR3 loop: CSVVLQDYGYTF. For the CDR3, the DNA is TGCAGCGTTGTCCTACAAGACTATGGCTACACCTTC.

This clonotype was seen a handful of times. The chain joins TRBV20-1 to TRBJ1-5; possibly TRBD1 for D (5 bases). CDR3 size: 13 residues. Germline V gene data show CDR1 as DFQATT and CDR2 as SNEGSKA (reference sequence). For the CDR3, the DNA is TGCTCGGGGGGGGTTGGCCGGAATCAGCCCCAGCATTTT. Residues: CSGGVGRNQPQHF.

The chain has TRBV20-1 and TRBJ1-5; 12 bases line up with TRBD1. Germline trimming cut 2 bases from V and 7 bases from J; bases unmatched to any gene: 9. Germline V CDR1 and CDR2: DFQATT, SNEGSKA (reference sequence). The CDR3 spans 16 residues. This chain's CDR3 is CSARPRDRGLGQPQHF. DNA for the CDR3: TGCAGTGCTAGACCGCGGGACAGGGGGCTGGGGCAGCCCCAGCATTTT.

The V gene is TRBV5-1, the J gene TRBJ1-4; a weak D match, TRBD1 (6 bases). Looked up from germline, CDR1 is SGHRS and CDR2 is YFSETQ. The CDR3 sequence is 15 residues long. Trimming pared 4 bases from V and 4 bases from J, leaving 14 bases between. The CDR3 nucleotides are TGCGCCAGCAGCCAATCCAGGGGTAATAATGAAAAACTGTTTTTT. Amino acids: CASSQSRGNNEKLFF.

The table lists this clonotype with many counts. The V gene is TRBV7-6, the J gene TRBJ1-2; D is possibly TRBD1 (6 bases). The germline CDR1 and CDR2 sequences are SGHVS and FNYEAQ. The CDR3 is made up of 15 amino acids. Between the trimmed V and J ends, which lost 1 base and 4 bases, there was a span of 13 bases. The chain's CDR3 is CASSLVAGAGYGYTF. The DNA for the CDR3 is TGTGCCAGCAGCTTAGTGGCAGGGGCGGGCTATGGCTACACCTTC.

A few counts support this clonotype. J is TRBJ1-2 and V is TRBV5-8; D possibly corresponds to TRBD1 (6 bases). The CDR3 totals 15 residues. Germline loops: CDR1 SGHTS, CDR2 YDEGEE. Trimming removed 0 bases from V and 3 bases from J, with 12 bases in between. CDR3 in amino acids: CASSLGAGDYYGYTF. The CDR3 nucleotides read TGTGCCAGCAGCTTGGGGGCAGGGGATTACTATGGCTACACCTTC.

This clonotype was found a few times. The V call is TRBV18, the J call TRBJ1-5; D uncertain. Trimming removed 2 bases at V and 5 bases at J, with 7 bases between. The CDR3 sequence is 13 residues long. In germline, CDR1 is KGHSH, CDR2 LQKENI. CDR3 coding DNA: TGTGCCAGCTCACCAGAAATTTATCAGCCCCAGCATTTT. This encodes CASSPEIYQPQHF.